This T cell receptor (beta chain) was found in a study of blood T cell repertoires in COVID-19. Study information: Sites across the United States, Italy and Spain contributed samples from acute and convalescent COVID-19.

Authors' processing steps: How many nucleated cells were present was estimated from reference gene primer amplification. This table comes from immunoSEQ multiplex PCR, and its TCRdb copy is limited to in-frame clones, with some not included. V and J calls and clone size are those listed in that table; D and trimming were worked out from the DNA. The sample lists about 190,000 clones, more than 75% occurring once. Looked up from germline, CDR1 is SGHTA and CDR2 is FQGNSA. The ends were cut back, 0 bases at V and 7 bases at J, with 16 bases in the middle. The CDR3 extends over 16 amino acids. The rearrangement uses TRBV7-2 and TRBJ1-5; D might be TRBD1 (5 bases). The sequence derives from a human donor in a cohort sampled during active COVID-19. The sequenced sample was peripheral blood. CDR3 in amino acids: CASSLAAPGGAQPQHF. The CDR3 DNA reads as TGTGCCAGCAGCTTAGCTGCCCCGGGCGGGGCCCAGCCCCAGCATTTT.